Each of the 2 T cell receptor beta chains below was sequenced from the same sample in a study of shared clonotypes between healthy human individuals. Clones were sequenced by immunoSEQ multiplex PCR, and TCRdb holds only the in-frame ones, with some missing. Here the sample spans approximately 1.5 million clones, approximately 98.5% being singletons. Specimen: naive CD4+ T cells sorted from blood. The sample's subset: CD45RA+ positively selected. Receptors were obtained from a young man in good health.

This chain connects TRBV28 to TRBJ2-5, with unresolved D. Germline V gene sequence: CDR1 MDHEN, CDR2 SYDVKM. CDR3 length: 11 amino acids. Trimming left V 5 bases short and J 1 base short, with 2 bases between. CDR3: CASSGQETQYF. For the CDR3, the DNA is TGTGCCAGCAGTGGCCAAGAGACCCAGTACTTC.

This rearrangement joins TRBV9 to TRBJ2-3, with TRBD1 identical over 10 bases. Germline V lookup: CDR1 SGDLS, CDR2 YYNGEE. J gave up 4 bases and V 3 bases, and 14 bases lay outside the gene matches. This CDR3 is 18 amino acids long. The CDR3, as DNA: TGTGCCAGCAGCGAGATCCCACCGGGACAGGGGAGGCCAGATACGCAGTATTTT. Its protein product is CASSEIPPGQGRPDTQYF.